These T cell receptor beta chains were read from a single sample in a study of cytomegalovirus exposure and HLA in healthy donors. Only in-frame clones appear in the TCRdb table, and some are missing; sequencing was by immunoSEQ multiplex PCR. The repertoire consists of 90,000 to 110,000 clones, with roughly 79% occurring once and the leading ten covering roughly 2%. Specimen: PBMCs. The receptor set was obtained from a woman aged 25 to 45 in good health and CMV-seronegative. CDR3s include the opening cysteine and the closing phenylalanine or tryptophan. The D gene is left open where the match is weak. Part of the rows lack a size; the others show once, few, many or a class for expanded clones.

CDR3nt: TGTGCCAGCAGTTACTCTGGCCAGGGTTCTGGAAACACCATATATTTT
CDR3aa: CASSYSGQGSGNTIYF
d_gene: .
j_gene: TRBJ1-3
v_gene: TRBV6-5
abundance: .

CDR3nt: TGTGCCAGCAGCAGCAGGGCCTCGGTCTCGGCAGATACGCAGTATTTT
CDR3aa: CASSSRASVSADTQYF
d_gene: .
j_gene: TRBJ2-3
v_gene: TRBV27
abundance: few

CDR3nt: TGTGCCAGCAGTTACTCGCCACGGACTGAAGCTTTCTTT
CDR3aa: CASSYSPRTEAFF
d_gene: .
j_gene: TRBJ1-1
v_gene: TRBV6-5
abundance: .

CDR3nt: TGCGGGGGGTTCGGCACAGATACGCAGTATTTT
CDR3aa: CGGFGTDTQYF
d_gene: .
j_gene: TRBJ2-3
v_gene: TRBV20-1
abundance: .

CDR3nt: TGTGCCGGGGGACTAGCGGGGCCGGAGACCCAGTACTTC
CDR3aa: CAGGLAGPETQYF
d_gene: .
j_gene: TRBJ2-5
v_gene: TRBV7-5
abundance: .

CDR3nt: TGTGCCAGCAGCCAACAGACAGGGGCGTATGAGCAGTTCTTC
CDR3aa: CASSQQTGAYEQFF
d_gene: TRBD1
j_gene: TRBJ2-1
v_gene: TRBV14
abundance: few

CDR3nt: TGTGCCAGCAGCATCCGGGACAGCGGACAGGCCGAGCAGTACTTC
CDR3aa: CASSIRDSGQAEQYF
d_gene: TRBD1
j_gene: TRBJ2-7
v_gene: TRBV7-8
abundance: .

CDR3nt: TGTGCCATCACGCGACTAGCGGGGGACTACGAGCAGTACTTC
CDR3aa: CAITRLAGDYEQYF
d_gene: TRBD2
j_gene: TRBJ2-7
v_gene: TRBV10-3
abundance: .

CDR3nt: TGTGCCAGTAGTATGACAGGGGGAATGAACACTGAAGCTTTCTTT
CDR3aa: CASSMTGGMNTEAFF
d_gene: TRBD1
j_gene: TRBJ1-1
v_gene: TRBV19
abundance: .

CDR3nt: TGTGCCAGCAGCTTGTCCCGGGACGAGCAGTACTTC
CDR3aa: CASSLSRDEQYF
d_gene: .
j_gene: TRBJ2-7
v_gene: TRBV5-8
abundance: few

CDR3nt: TGTGCCAGCACCTTGGGCAATACGCAGTATTTT
CDR3aa: CASTLGNTQYF
d_gene: .
j_gene: TRBJ2-3
v_gene: TRBV7-9
abundance: .

CDR3nt: TGCGCCAGCAGCCAATTGCCCCGTGGACTAGCGGGAGAGCAGAATACGCAGTATTTT
CDR3aa: CASSQLPRGLAGEQNTQYF
d_gene: TRBD2
j_gene: TRBJ2-3
v_gene: TRBV5-1
abundance: few

CDR3nt: TGTGCCTGGGAGAGGGCTGTAGCCACTGAAGCTTTCTTT
CDR3aa: CAWERAVATEAFF
d_gene: .
j_gene: TRBJ1-1
v_gene: TRBV30
abundance: .

CDR3nt: TGTGCCAGCACCGATGGACAGGGAAGGGGGAATGAGCAGTTCTTC
CDR3aa: CASTDGQGRGNEQFF
d_gene: TRBD1
j_gene: TRBJ2-1
v_gene: TRBV28
abundance: .

CDR3nt: TGTGCCAGCAGTTTATCACCCAAGGGGGCAGGCTATGGCTACACCTTC
CDR3aa: CASSLSPKGAGYGYTF
d_gene: TRBD1
j_gene: TRBJ1-2
v_gene: TRBV27
abundance: .

CDR3nt: TGTGCCAGCAGCTTAGCGGTTGTGGGCGAGCAGTTCTTC
CDR3aa: CASSLAVVGEQFF
d_gene: .
j_gene: TRBJ2-1
v_gene: TRBV7-9
abundance: once

CDR3nt: TGCGCCAGCAGCGGGCGGGGAGACAGGGGCTCCGGGGAGCTGTTTTTT
CDR3aa: CASSGRGDRGSGELFF
d_gene: TRBD1
j_gene: TRBJ2-2
v_gene: TRBV5-1
abundance: .

CDR3nt: TGTGCCAGCAGCGGAGAACTAGCGGATACGCAGTATTTT
CDR3aa: CASSGELADTQYF
d_gene: TRBD2
j_gene: TRBJ2-3
v_gene: TRBV6-4
abundance: .

CDR3nt: TGTGCCTGGAGACAGGGTGGTGCAGATACGCAGTATTTT
CDR3aa: CAWRQGGADTQYF
d_gene: .
j_gene: TRBJ2-3
v_gene: TRBV30
abundance: .

CDR3nt: TGTGCCAGCAGTTTACAAGCAACAGGGGTCAACTCCTACAATGAGCAGTTCTTC
CDR3aa: CASSLQATGVNSYNEQFF
d_gene: TRBD1
j_gene: TRBJ2-1
v_gene: TRBV27
abundance: .

CDR3nt: TGTGCCAGCAGCCTTCGTCCCGGGGAGCTGTTTTTT
CDR3aa: CASSLRPGELFF
d_gene: .
j_gene: TRBJ2-2
v_gene: TRBV9
abundance: .

CDR3nt: TGTGCCAGCAGTTTCCTTAGCGGGAGACAAGGCGAGCAGTACTTC
CDR3aa: CASSFLSGRQGEQYF
d_gene: TRBD2
j_gene: TRBJ2-7
v_gene: TRBV28
abundance: few

CDR3nt: TGTGCCAGCAAGGGACAGGGGGGCTACACCTTC
CDR3aa: CASKGQGGYTF
d_gene: TRBD1
j_gene: TRBJ1-2
v_gene: TRBV9
abundance: .

CDR3nt: TGTGCCAGCAGTTTTAACCGAGCTAACTATGGCTACACCTTC
CDR3aa: CASSFNRANYGYTF
d_gene: .
j_gene: TRBJ1-2
v_gene: TRBV28
abundance: .

CDR3nt: TGTGCCAGCAGTGAGTCAGGAAATGGAAACACCATATATTTT
CDR3aa: CASSESGNGNTIYF
d_gene: .
j_gene: TRBJ1-3
v_gene: TRBV2
abundance: few

CDR3nt: TGTGCCAGCAGTTACTTGGGGGCCGGCACTGAAGCTTTCTTT
CDR3aa: CASSYLGAGTEAFF
d_gene: .
j_gene: TRBJ1-1
v_gene: TRBV6-5
abundance: .

CDR3nt: TGTGCCAGCGAAGGGGGCTCTGGAAACACCATATATTTT
CDR3aa: CASEGGSGNTIYF
d_gene: .
j_gene: TRBJ1-3
v_gene: TRBV19
abundance: .

CDR3nt: TGTGCCAGCAGCTTAAACCAGGCAGGCTTACTTGCCTATGGCTACACCTTC
CDR3aa: CASSLNQAGLLAYGYTF
d_gene: .
j_gene: TRBJ1-2
v_gene: TRBV7-2
abundance: few

CDR3nt: TGCGCCAGCAGCTTGGAGCAAAATTCACCCCTCCACTTT
CDR3aa: CASSLEQNSPLHF
d_gene: .
j_gene: TRBJ1-6
v_gene: TRBV5-1
abundance: few

CDR3nt: TGTGCCAGCAGCTTATCTACAGGGGGCGACTATGGCTACACCTTC
CDR3aa: CASSLSTGGDYGYTF
d_gene: TRBD1
j_gene: TRBJ1-2
v_gene: TRBV7-2
abundance: .

CDR3nt: TGTGCCAGCAGTTACTATCCTAGCGATGAGCAGTTCTTC
CDR3aa: CASSYYPSDEQFF
d_gene: .
j_gene: TRBJ2-1
v_gene: TRBV6-5
abundance: .

CDR3nt: TGTGCCAGCAGCTTGAGAGGGAAGGCCCAAACGGGGCCCCAGCATTTT
CDR3aa: CASSLRGKAQTGPQHF
d_gene: .
j_gene: TRBJ1-5
v_gene: TRBV5-6
abundance: .

CDR3nt: TGTGCCAGCAGCTCTATAAACACTGAAGCTTTCTTT
CDR3aa: CASSSINTEAFF
d_gene: .
j_gene: TRBJ1-1
v_gene: TRBV7-8
abundance: .

CDR3nt: TGTGCCAGCAGCTTAAGGGGGACGAAGAATTACGAGCAGTACTTC
CDR3aa: CASSLRGTKNYEQYF
d_gene: .
j_gene: TRBJ2-7
v_gene: TRBV7-9
abundance: .

CDR3nt: TGTGCCAGCAGCTTAGGTCAGGGGGCACGGGAGACCCAGTACTTC
CDR3aa: CASSLGQGARETQYF
d_gene: TRBD1
j_gene: TRBJ2-5
v_gene: TRBV7-9
abundance: .

CDR3nt: TGTGCCAGCAGCCCACCGGGAGGGGTTGAGGGCTACACCTTC
CDR3aa: CASSPPGGVEGYTF
d_gene: .
j_gene: TRBJ1-2
v_gene: TRBV11-2
abundance: .

CDR3nt: TGCGCCAGCAGCCAAGACAGGATAAGTGAGCAGTTCTTC
CDR3aa: CASSQDRISEQFF
d_gene: .
j_gene: TRBJ2-1
v_gene: TRBV4-1
abundance: .

CDR3nt: TGTGCCAGTAGTATGGCCAACACAGATACGCAGTATTTT
CDR3aa: CASSMANTDTQYF
d_gene: .
j_gene: TRBJ2-3
v_gene: TRBV19
abundance: .

CDR3nt: TGTGCCAGCAGTCGAGCGGGCGACAATGAGCAGTTCTTC
CDR3aa: CASSRAGDNEQFF
d_gene: .
j_gene: TRBJ2-1
v_gene: TRBV6-4
abundance: .